The clone carrying this TCR beta chain was picked up a small number of times. This sample was taken from a study of CD8+CD57+ T cells in acquired aplastic anemia. Selection for sequencing was limited to patients who had shown CD8+CD57+ cell expansion by flow cytometry. Germline V gene lookup returns CDR1 MGHDK and CDR2 SYGVNS. V dropped 8 bases and J dropped 9; count of bases not matched to a gene: 8. CDR3 length equals 15 residues. Genomic DNA acted as the template from which TCR beta VDJ combination and CDR3 sequence profiling were carried out. TCRdb itself ran the reads through MiXCR, one entry per CDR3 protein. The table has hundreds of thousands of distinct CDR3 sequences, around 30% seen once.

The V and J genes are TRBV25-1 and TRBJ1-6; 12 nucleotides align to TRBD1. The sequenced sample was sorted CD4+, CD8+, or CD8+CD57+ T cells (not recorded which) from PBMCs. The receptor was derived from a human donor with aplastic anemia. DNA of the CDR3: TGTGCCAGCTCCCGAGGGACAGGGGGCAGTTCACCCCTCCACTTT. This translates into CASSRGTGGSSPLHF.